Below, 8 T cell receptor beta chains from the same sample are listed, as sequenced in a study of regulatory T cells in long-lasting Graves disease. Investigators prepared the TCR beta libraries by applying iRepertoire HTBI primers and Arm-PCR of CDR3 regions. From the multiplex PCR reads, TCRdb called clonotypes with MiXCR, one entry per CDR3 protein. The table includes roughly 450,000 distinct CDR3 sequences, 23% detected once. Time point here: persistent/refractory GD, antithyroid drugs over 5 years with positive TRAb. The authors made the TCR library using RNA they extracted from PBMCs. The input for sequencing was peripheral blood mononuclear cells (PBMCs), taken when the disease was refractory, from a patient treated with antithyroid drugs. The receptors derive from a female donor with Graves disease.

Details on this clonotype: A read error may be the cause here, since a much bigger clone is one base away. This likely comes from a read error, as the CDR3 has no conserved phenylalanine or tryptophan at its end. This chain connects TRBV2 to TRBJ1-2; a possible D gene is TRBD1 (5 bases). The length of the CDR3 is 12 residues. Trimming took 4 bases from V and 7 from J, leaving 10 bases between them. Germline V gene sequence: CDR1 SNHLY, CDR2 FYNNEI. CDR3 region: CASSGQGLGYTL. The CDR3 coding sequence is TGTGCCAGCAGTGGGCAGGGACTTGGCTACACCCTC.

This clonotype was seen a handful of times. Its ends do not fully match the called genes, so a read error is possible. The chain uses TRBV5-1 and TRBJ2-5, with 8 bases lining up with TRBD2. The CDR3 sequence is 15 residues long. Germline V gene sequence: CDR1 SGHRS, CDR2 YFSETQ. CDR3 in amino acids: CASSPEAGVGQTQYF. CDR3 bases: TGTGCCAGCAGCCCAGAAGCGGGAGTAGGACAGACCCAGTACTTC.

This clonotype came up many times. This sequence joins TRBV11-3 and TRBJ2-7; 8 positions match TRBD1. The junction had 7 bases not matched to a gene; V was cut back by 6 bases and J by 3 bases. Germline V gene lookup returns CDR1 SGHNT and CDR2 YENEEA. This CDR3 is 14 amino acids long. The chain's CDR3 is CASSLAGQDYEQYF. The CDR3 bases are TGTGCCAGCAGTCTCGCGGGACAGGACTACGAGCAGTACTTC.

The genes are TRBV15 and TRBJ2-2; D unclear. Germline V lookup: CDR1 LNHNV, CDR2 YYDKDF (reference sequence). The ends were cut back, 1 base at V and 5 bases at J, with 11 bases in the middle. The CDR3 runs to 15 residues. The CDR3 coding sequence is TGTGCCACCAGCAGAGTTTTAGGGCCTACCGGGGAGCTGTTTTTT. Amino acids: CATSRVLGPTGELFF.

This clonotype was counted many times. The CDR3 here is CASSPRASGQETQYF. DNA for the CDR3: TGTGCCAGCAGTCCCCGCGCTAGCGGCCAAGAGACCCAGTACTTC. This rearrangement joins TRBV12-3 or TRBV12-4 to TRBJ2-5, with TRBD2 matching over 7 bases. This CDR3 spans 15 amino acids. Trimming at V came to 5 bases and at J to 1 base, leaving 7 bases not matched to a gene.

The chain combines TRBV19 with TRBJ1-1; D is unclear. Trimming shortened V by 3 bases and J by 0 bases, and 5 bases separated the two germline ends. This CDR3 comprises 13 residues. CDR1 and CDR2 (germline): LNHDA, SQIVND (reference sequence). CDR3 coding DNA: TGTGCCAGTAGTATCAAGATGAACACTGAAGCTTTCTTT. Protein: CASSIKMNTEAFF.

CDR3: CASSLAARGWHTEAFF. As DNA, the CDR3 is TGTGCCAGCAGTTTAGCGGCCCGGGGGTGGCACACTGAAGCTTTCTTT. This rearrangement joins TRBV28 to TRBJ1-1; D is perhaps TRBD1 (5 bases). The germline V gene has CDR1 MDHEN and CDR2 SYDVKM. V was pared by 2 bases and J by 3 bases, with 16 bases between. The CDR3 has 16 amino acids.

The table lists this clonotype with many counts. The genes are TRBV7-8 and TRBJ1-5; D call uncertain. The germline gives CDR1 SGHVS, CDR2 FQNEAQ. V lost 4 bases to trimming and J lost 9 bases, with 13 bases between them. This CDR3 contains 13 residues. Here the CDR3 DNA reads TGTGCCAGCAGCTCAACCGCAGGCGGGCCCCAGCATTTT. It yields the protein CASSSTAGGPQHF.